This T cell receptor (beta chain) was recorded in a study of CD8 T cells in ankylosing spondylitis. Scientists made TCR beta libraries using quantitative 5'-RACE with molecular barcodes. In TCRdb, the 5' RACE reads were re-called with MiXCR into one record per CDR3 protein. The table lists around 770,000 distinct CDR3 sequences, 12% of them singletons. Concerning this clonotype: Antigen specificity is unknown.

Study-wide results and caveats: Before this, some motif variants had been reported in reactive arthritis synovial fluid and blood. Significantly higher representation of disease-linked clones was reported for matched ankylosing spondylitis synovial fluid. What appeared characteristic of ankylosing spondylitis blood was a TCR beta motif of eight highly homologous variants.

The V gene end was trimmed by 5 bases and the J gene end by 4 bases; junction bases not matched to a gene: 9. Germline V lookup: CDR1 SGHTA, CDR2 FQGNSA. This CDR3 is 15 amino acids long. The material sequenced was blood, either unsorted or a sorted T cell fraction (not recorded which). The TCR originated in a male donor with ankylosing spondylitis. The chain employs TRBV7-2 and TRBJ1-2; 8 bases are shared with TRBD1. The CDR3 nucleotides are TGTGCCAGCAGCCCTGGGCAGGGGGCCTTCTATGGCTACACCTTC. Translation gives CASSPGQGAFYGYTF.